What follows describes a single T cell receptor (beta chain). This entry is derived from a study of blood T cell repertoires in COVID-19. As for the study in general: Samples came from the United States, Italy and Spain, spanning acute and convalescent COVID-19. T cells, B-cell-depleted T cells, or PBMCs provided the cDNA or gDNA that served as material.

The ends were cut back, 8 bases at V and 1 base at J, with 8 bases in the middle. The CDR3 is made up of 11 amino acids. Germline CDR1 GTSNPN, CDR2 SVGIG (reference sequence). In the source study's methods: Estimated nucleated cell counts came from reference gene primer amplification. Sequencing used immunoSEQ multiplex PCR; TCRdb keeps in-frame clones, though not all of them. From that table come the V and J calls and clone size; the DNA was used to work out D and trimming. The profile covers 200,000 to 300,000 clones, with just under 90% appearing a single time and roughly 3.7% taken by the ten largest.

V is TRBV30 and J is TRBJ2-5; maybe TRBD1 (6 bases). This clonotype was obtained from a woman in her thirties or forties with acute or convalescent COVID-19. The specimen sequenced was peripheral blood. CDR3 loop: CAGGSQETQYF. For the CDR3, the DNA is TGTGCCGGGGGCAGCCAAGAGACCCAGTACTTC.